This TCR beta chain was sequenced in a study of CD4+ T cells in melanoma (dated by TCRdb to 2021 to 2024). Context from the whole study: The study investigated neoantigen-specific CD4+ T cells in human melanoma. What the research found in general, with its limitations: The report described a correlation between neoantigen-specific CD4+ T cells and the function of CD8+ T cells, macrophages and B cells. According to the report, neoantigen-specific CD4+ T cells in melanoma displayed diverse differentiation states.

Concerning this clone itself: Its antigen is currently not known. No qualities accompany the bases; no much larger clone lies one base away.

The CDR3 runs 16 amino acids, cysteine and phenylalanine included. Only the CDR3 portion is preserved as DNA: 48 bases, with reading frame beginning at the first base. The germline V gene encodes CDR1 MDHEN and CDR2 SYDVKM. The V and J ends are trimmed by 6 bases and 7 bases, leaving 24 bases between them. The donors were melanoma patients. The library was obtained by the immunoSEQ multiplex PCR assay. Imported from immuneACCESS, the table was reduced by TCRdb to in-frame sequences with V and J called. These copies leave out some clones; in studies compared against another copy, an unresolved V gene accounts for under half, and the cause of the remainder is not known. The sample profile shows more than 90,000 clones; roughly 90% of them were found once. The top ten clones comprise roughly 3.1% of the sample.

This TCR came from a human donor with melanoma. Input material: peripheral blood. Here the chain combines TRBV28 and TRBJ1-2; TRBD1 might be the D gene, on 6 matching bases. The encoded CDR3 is CASRPPRLGAGGGYTF. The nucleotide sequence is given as TGTGCCAGCAGGCCCCCACGCCTGGGGGCGGGGGGTGGCTACACCTTC.